This TCR beta chain was sequenced during a study of beta chain features in type 1 diabetes (dated by TCRdb to between 2017 and 2018). Background on the whole study: Mean age, gender distribution, total cell number and subset yield did not differ between patients and healthy donors. Naive and central memory subsets were obtained from all 30 or so donors, but regulatory and stem cell-like memory subsets were isolated from only 8 patients and roughly 8 healthy donors. The study compared the TCRB repertoires of sorted circulating CD4+ T cell subsets in recently diagnosed type 1 diabetes patients with those in matched healthy donors. Across all samples, about 110 million sorted cells were examined, and cell number per subset correlated strongly with RNA yield.

As for this clone: What this receptor recognizes is not known. Per-base qualities were not stored, and no clone one base away is much larger.

From each donor, a single peripheral blood sample of about 100 mL on average was drawn into heparinised tubes. Naive, central memory, regulatory and stem cell-like memory CD4+ T cells were sorted on a BD FACSAria II using a panel including CD45RO, CCR7, CD25, CD127, CD95 and CD27. Every sorted population had a purity above 95%. PBMCs were isolated right away by Lymphoprep density gradient centrifugation and were stained directly, without culture. Samples were stained and sorted in pairs, with one healthy donor and one patient per experiment, so that batch effects were minimized. The entire isolated RNA was reverse transcribed using the High Capacity cDNA Reverse Transcription Kit, and thus expressed TCRB transcripts were sequenced. Naive, central memory and regulatory T cell samples underwent deep immunoSEQ sequencing, averaging about 3.3 million total reads per sample. Sorted cells were lysed in RLT buffer and RNA was extracted with DNase-treated RNeasy Micro or Mini kits, depending on cell number. To prevent cross-contamination, every cell subset was processed on its own, while patient and healthy donor samples were processed together. The immunoSEQ multiplex PCR was used to amplify TCRB sequences from cDNA, generating 87-bp fragments that spanned the CDR3 region. Sequencing of the amplicons was done on the Illumina HiSeq platform. Concerning the study's data processing: Synthetic template baselines were used to correct PCR bias computationally, reads within Hamming distance 2 were collapsed together, and singletons that could not be merged were discarded. Reads were aligned to IMGT to assign V, D and J genes, CDR3 length, and insertions or deletions at six rearrangement sites. Within each subset, clonotype counts were normalized to the number of sorted cells before true diversity and Gini coefficients were calculated with the tcR R package. The overlap coefficient, calculated on TCRB nucleotide sequences, was used to measure repertoire sharing. The table was pulled from immuneACCESS by TCRdb, which kept in-frame rearrangements only. Such tables lose some clones; where checked, under half of the loss comes from unresolved V genes, and the rest has no known cause. V and J calls and clone size are as listed in that table; D and trimming were resolved from the DNA. The sample table lists 38,000 or so clones, 55% to 70% of them with a count of one. The ten top clones hold around 2% of the sample.

Deletion took 3 bases off V and 5 bases off J, with a span of 14 bases between the germline ends. Measured from the cysteine to the phenylalanine, the CDR3 is 14 residues long. The retained sequence is limited to the CDR3, 42 bases, with the frame set at the first base. CDR1 and CDR2, per the germline V gene (reference sequence), are MNHEY and SMNVEV. Findings and caveats that apply to the study as a whole: A moderate but significant shortening of TCRB CDR3 length was observed in type 1 diabetes patients in all four CD4+ subsets. Naive, central memory and regulatory TCRB repertoires appeared more similar among patients than among healthy donors. HLA sub-analyses involved small numbers of individuals, so any influence of HLA type on TCRB rearrangement remained unresolved. Shorter templates might have been favored by PCR, but patient and control samples were amplified and corrected together, so both groups would have been affected equally by any skew. At VDJ recombination sites, type 1 diabetes patients had fewer insertions and more deleted nucleotides, which implies abnormalities in thymic rearrangement. Because cDNA rather than genomic DNA was sequenced, highly expressing activated cells could have been over-represented, although no difference in activation and CD3 levels was found between groups.

The receptor comes from a woman aged 30 to 39 in good health. The sample consisted of Tregs from blood. The cell subset or site label of this sample denotes: regulatory CD4+ T cells. The chain uses TRBV27 and TRBJ2-7; a confident D gene designation cannot be given. The DNA sequence is given as TGTGCCAGCAGTTTTAGATTAACTTCCGACGAGCAGTACTTC. This sequence encodes CASSFRLTSDEQYF.